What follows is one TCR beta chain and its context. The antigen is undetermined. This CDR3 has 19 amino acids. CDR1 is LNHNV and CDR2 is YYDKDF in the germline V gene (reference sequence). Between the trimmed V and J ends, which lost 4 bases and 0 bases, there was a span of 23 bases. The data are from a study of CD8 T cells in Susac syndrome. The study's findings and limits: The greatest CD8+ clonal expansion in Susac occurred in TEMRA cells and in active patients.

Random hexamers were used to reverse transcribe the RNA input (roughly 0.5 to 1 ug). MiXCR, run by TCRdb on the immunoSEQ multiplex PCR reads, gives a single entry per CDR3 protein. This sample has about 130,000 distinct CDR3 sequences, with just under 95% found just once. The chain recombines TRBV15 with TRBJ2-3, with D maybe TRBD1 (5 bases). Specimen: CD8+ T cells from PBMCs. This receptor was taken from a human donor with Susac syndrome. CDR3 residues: CATSITMARGYTSTDTQYF. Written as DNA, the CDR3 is TGTGCCACCAGCATTACCATGGCTAGGGGATATACTAGCACAGATACGCAGTATTTT. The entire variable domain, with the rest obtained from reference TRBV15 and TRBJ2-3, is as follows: DAMVIQNPRYQVTQFGKPVTLSCSQTLNHNVMYWYQQKSSQAPKLLFHYYDKDFNNEADTPDNFQSRRPNTSFCFLDIRSPGLGDTAMYLCATSITMARGYTSTDTQYFGPGTRLTVL.